This TCR beta chain is drawn from a study of T-cell reconstitution after alpha-beta-depleted transplantation in children. Study-wide findings and caveats: Once a year had passed after transplant, T-cell counts and diversity came mostly from newly produced T cells.

Unique molecular identifiers tagged the TCRbeta library. TCRdb reanalysed the PCR reads using MiXCR and keeps one entry per CDR3 protein. The data contain 700,000 to 850,000 distinct CDR3 sequences, roughly 16% of them singletons. This clonotype has ten or more counts. Its antigen is not known. In germline, CDR1 is DFQATT, CDR2 SNEGSKA (reference sequence). Unmatched junction bases numbered 14, after V lost 3 bases and J lost 6 bases. The CDR3 runs 17 residues. The source was PBMCs, mostly from graft donor cells, collected 360 days after TCRalphabeta/CD19-depleted stem cell transplant. The source of this sequence is a male patient between 5 and 17 years old who had a stem cell transplant for acute lymphoblastic leukemia, so the T cells may come from the graft donor. The V gene is TRBV20-1, the J gene TRBJ2-7, with 13 bases identical to TRBD2. The CDR3 bases are TGCAGTGCTAGCCCCCTTACTAGCGGGAGGGCCGTGGGCGAGCAGTACTTC. This translates into CSASPLTSGRAVGEQYF.